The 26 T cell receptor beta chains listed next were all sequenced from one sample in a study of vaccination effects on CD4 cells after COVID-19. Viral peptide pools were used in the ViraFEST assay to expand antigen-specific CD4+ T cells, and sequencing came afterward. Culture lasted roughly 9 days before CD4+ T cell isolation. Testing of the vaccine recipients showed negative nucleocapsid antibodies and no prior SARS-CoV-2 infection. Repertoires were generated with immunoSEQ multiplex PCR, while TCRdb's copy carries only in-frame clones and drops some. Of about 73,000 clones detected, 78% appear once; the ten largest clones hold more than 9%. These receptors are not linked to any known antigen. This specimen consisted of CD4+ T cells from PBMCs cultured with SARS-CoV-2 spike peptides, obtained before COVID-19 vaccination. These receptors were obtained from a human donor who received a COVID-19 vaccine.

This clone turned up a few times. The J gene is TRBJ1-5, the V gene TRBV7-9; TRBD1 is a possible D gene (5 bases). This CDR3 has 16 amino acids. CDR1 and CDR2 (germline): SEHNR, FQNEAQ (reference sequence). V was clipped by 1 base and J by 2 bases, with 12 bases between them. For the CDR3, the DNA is TGTGCCAGCAGCTTAGGGGACCTTCAGGGCAATCAGCCCCAGCATTTT. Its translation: CASSLGDLQGNQPQHF.

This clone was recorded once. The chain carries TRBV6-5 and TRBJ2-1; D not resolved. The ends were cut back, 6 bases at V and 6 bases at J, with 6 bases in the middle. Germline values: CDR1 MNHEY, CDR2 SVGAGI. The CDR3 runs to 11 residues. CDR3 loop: CASRRTNEQFF. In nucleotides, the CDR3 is TGTGCCAGCAGACGGACCAATGAGCAGTTCTTC.

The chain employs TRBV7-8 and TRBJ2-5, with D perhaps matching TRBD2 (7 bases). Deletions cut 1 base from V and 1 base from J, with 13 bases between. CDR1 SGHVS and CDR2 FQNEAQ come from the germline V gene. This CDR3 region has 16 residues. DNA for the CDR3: TGTGCCAGCAGCTTAGGGGCGGGGGCCCCCCAAGAGACCCAGTACTTC. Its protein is CASSLGAGAPQETQYF.

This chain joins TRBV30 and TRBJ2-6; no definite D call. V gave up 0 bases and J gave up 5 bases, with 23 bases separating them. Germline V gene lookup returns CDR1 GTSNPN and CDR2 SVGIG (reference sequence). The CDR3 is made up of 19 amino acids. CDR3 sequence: CAWSVQWTEPSSRANVLTF. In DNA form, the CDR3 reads TGTGCCTGGAGTGTACAATGGACGGAGCCCTCGAGCAGGGCCAACGTCCTGACTTTC.

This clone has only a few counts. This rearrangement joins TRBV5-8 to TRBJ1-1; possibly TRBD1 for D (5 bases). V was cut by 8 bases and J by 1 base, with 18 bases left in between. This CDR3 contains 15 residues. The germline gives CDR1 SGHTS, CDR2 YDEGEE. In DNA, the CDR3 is TGTGCCAGTCCGGGGGGGAATTCGAAGAACACTGAAGCTTTCTTT. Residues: CASPGGNSKNTEAFF.

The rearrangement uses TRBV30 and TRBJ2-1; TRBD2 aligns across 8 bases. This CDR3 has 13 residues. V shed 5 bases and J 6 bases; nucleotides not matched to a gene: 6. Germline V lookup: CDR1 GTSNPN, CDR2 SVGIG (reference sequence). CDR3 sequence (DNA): TGTGCCTGGCGACACGGGACTAGCAATGAGCAGTTCTTC. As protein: CAWRHGTSNEQFF.

The CDR3 sequence is CASSKGSPLGWALRETQYF. The CDR3 DNA is TGTGCCAGCAGCAAAGGATCCCCCCTAGGTTGGGCTCTTCGGGAGACCCAGTACTTC. The chain has TRBV21-1 and TRBJ2-5. TRBV21-1 is termed a pseudogene. CDR3 size: 19 residues.

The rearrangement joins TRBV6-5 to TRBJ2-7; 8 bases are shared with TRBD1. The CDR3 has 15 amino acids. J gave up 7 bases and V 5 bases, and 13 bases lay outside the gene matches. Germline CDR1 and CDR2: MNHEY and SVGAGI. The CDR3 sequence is CASSPSGTGPLEQYV. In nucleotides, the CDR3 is TGTGCCAGCAGTCCTAGTGGGACAGGTCCTCTTGAGCAGTACGTC.

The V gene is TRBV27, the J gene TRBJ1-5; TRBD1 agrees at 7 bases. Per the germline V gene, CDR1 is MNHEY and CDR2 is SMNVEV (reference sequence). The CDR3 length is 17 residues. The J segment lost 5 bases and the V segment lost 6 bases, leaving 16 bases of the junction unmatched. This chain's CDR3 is CASRPRTGGTTDQPQHF. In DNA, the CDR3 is TGTGCCAGCAGACCACGGACAGGAGGAACAACAGATCAGCCCCAGCATTTT.

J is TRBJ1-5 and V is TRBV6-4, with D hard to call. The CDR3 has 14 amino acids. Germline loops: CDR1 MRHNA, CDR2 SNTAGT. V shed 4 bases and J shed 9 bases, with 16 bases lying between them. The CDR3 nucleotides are TGTGCCAGCAGTGCAGACACGAGGCTAGGGCCCCAGCATTTT. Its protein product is CASSADTRLGPQHF.

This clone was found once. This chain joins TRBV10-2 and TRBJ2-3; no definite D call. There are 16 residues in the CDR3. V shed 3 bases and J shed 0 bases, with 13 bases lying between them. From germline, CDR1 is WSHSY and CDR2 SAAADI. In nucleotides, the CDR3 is TGCGCCAGCAGTGACCCTGCTGGGCCCAGCACAGATACGCAGTATTTT. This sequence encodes CASSDPAGPSTDTQYF.

The CDR3 loop reads CASSRPWGGDTGELFF. CDR3 DNA: TGTGCCAGCAGCCGCCCCTGGGGGGGGGACACCGGGGAGCTGTTTTTT. This chain connects TRBV7-2 to TRBJ2-2; 7 bases agree with TRBD2. V dropped 5 bases and J dropped 3; count of bases not matched to a gene: 9. The CDR3 runs 16 residues. In germline, CDR1 is SGHTA, CDR2 FQGNSA.

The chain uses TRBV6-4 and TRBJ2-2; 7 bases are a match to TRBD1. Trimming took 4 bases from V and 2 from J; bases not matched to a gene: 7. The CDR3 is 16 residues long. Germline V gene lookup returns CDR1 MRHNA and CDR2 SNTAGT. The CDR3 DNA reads TGTGCCAGCAGTGGGCGACAGGGCGCAAACACCGGGGAGCTGTTTTTT. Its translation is CASSGRQGANTGELFF.

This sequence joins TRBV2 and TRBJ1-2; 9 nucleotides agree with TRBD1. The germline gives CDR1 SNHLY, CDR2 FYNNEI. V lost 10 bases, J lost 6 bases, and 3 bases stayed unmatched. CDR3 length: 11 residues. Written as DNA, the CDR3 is TGTGCCATCTGGGACAGGGATGGCTACACCTTC. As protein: CAIWDRDGYTF.

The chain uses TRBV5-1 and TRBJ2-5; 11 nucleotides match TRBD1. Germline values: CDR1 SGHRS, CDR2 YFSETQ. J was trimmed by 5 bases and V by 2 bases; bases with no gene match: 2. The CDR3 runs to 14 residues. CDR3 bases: TGCGCCAGCAGCTTTGGACAGGGGGCCGAGACCCAGTACTTC. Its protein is CASSFGQGAETQYF. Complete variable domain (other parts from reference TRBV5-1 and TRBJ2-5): KAGVTQTPRYLIKTRGQQVTLSCSPISGHRSVSWYQQTPGQGLQFLFEYFSETQRNKGNFPGRFSGRQFSNSRSEMNVSTLELGDSALYLCASSFGQGAETQYFGPGTRLLVL.

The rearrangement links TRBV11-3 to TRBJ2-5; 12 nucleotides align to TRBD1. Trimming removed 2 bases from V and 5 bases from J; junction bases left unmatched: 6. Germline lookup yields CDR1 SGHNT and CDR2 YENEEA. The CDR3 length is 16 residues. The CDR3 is CASSLFWDRGRETQYF. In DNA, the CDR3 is TGTGCCAGCAGCTTATTTTGGGACAGGGGGCGGGAGACCCAGTACTTC.

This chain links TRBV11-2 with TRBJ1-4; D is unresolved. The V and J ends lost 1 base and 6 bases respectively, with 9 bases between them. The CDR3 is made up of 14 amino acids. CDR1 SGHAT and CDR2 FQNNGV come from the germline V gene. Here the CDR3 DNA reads TGTGCCAGCAGCTTAGGGCAGTACTATGAAAAACTGTTTTTT. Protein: CASSLGQYYEKLFF.

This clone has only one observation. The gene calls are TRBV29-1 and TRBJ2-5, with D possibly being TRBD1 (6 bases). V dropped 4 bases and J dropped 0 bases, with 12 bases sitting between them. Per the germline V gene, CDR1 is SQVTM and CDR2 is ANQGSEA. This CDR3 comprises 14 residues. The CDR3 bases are TGCAGCGTTGTAGGCCGGGACAACCAAGAGACCCAGTACTTC. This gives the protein CSVVGRDNQETQYF.

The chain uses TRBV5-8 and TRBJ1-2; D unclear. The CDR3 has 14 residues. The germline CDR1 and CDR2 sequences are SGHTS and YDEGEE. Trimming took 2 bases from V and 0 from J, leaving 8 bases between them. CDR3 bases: TGTGCCAGCAGCTTCGTCAGAGCTAACTATGGCTACACCTTC. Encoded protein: CASSFVRANYGYTF.

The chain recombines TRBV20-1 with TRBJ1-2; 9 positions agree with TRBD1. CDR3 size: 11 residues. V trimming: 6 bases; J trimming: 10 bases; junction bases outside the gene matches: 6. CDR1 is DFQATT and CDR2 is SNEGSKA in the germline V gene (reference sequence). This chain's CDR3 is CSASTGGAYTF. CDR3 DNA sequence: TGCAGTGCATCGACAGGGGGAGCCTACACCTTC.

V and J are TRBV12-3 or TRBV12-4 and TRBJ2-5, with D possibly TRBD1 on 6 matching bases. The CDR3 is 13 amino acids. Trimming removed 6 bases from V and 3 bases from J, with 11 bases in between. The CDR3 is CASRTQGKETQYF. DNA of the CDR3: TGTGCCAGCAGGACACAGGGAAAAGAGACCCAGTACTTC.

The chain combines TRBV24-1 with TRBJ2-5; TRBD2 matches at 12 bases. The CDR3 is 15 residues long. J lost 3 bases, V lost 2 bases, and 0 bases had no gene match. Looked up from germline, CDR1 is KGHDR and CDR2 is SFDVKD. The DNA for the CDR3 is TGTGCCACCAGTGATTGGACTAGCGGGGAAGAGACCCAGTACTTC. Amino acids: CATSDWTSGEETQYF.

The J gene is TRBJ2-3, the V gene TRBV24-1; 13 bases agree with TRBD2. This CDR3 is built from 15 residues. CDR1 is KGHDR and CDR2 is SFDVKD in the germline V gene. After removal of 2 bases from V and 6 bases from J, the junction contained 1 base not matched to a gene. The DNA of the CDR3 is TGTGCCACCAGTGATTCGACTAGCGGGGGGGATACGCAGTATTTT. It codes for CATSDSTSGGDTQYF.

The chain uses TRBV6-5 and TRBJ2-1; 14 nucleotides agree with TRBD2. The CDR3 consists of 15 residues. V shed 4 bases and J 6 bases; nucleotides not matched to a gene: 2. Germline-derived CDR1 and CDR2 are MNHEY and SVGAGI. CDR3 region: CASSLGTSGGNEQFF. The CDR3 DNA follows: TGTGCCAGCAGTTTAGGGACTAGCGGGGGCAATGAGCAGTTCTTC.

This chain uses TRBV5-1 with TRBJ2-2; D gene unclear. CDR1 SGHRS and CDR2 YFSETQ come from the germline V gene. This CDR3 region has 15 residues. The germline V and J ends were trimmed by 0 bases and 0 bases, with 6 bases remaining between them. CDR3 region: CASSLEAANTGELFF. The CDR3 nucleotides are TGCGCCAGCAGCTTGGAGGCTGCGAACACCGGGGAGCTGTTTTTT.

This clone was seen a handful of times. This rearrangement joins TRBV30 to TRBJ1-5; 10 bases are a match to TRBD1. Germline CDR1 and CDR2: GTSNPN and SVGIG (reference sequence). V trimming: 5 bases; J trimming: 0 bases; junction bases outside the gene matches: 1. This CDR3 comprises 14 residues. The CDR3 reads CAWRTGGSNQPQHF. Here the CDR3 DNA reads TGTGCCTGGCGGACAGGGGGTAGCAATCAGCCCCAGCATTTT.